This TCR beta chain was observed in a study of T cells expressing NK-cell markers. TCR beta cDNA was made by 5'RACE template switching with UMIs. Reanalyzing the 5' RACE reads, TCRdb keeps one entry per CDR3 protein, without DNA. The sample holds about 160,000 distinct CDR3 sequences. Germline-derived CDR1 and CDR2 are MNHEY and SVGAGI. CDR3 length: 15 amino acids. This TCR derives from a woman between 18 and 69 years old in good health. J is TRBJ1-2 and V is TRBV6-5; TCRdb's D gene call, TRBD1, goes unchecked for lack of DNA. Sequencing used blood T cells: a sorted CD56 or NKG2C T cell subset, CD4+ or CD8+ T cells, or bulk PBMC T cells (not recorded which). CDR3 amino acids: CASSYLLGQHYGYTF.